This is a list of T cell receptor beta chains from one sample in a study of T cell responses to AZD1222 COVID-19 vaccine. Method: immunoSEQ multiplex PCR; TCRdb's copy keeps in-frame clones and lacks some. Counted here are tens of thousands of clones, roughly 82% occurring once; the ten biggest clones make up under 6%. Source: peripheral blood, taken on day 0 of AZD1222 vaccination. The receptors originated from an adult in good health. CDR3s include the opening cysteine and the closing phenylalanine or tryptophan. A D gene is named only where the DNA matches it firmly. Rows may omit the clone size; those that give it use once, few, many or a size class.

v_gene: TRBV9
d_gene: TRBD1
abundance: once
j_gene: TRBJ1-5
CDR3aa: CASSEGTGQGQPQHF
CDR3nt: TGTGCCAGCAGCGAGGGGACAGGGCAAGGACAGCCCCAGCATTTT

v_gene: TRBV5-1
d_gene: -
abundance: few
j_gene: TRBJ1-1
CDR3aa: CASSFGVGTEAFF
CDR3nt: TGCGCCAGCAGCTTCGGGGTGGGGACTGAAGCTTTCTTT

v_gene: TRBV2
d_gene: -
abundance: -
j_gene: TRBJ2-3
CDR3aa: CASSVGVSRTQYF
CDR3nt: TGTGCCAGCAGTGTCGGGGTTTCCCGGACGCAGTATTTT

v_gene: TRBV5-1
d_gene: TRBD1
abundance: few
j_gene: TRBJ2-1
CDR3aa: CASSLRTGDNEQFF
CDR3nt: TGCGCCAGCAGCCTTCGGACAGGGGACAATGAGCAGTTCTTC

v_gene: TRBV5-4
d_gene: -
abundance: once
j_gene: TRBJ2-5
CDR3aa: CASSSVAEQETQYF
CDR3nt: TGTGCCAGCAGCTCAGTAGCGGAACAAGAGACCCAGTACTTC

v_gene: TRBV13
d_gene: -
abundance: -
j_gene: TRBJ2-3
CDR3aa: CASSLWGKDTQYF
CDR3nt: TGTGCCAGCAGCCTCTGGGGAAAAGATACGCAGTATTTT

v_gene: TRBV11-2
d_gene: TRBD2
abundance: -
j_gene: TRBJ2-3
CDR3aa: CASSPRGWRASGRTDTQYF
CDR3nt: TGTGCCAGCAGCCCCCGCGGTTGGAGGGCTAGCGGACGCACAGATACGCAGTATTTT

v_gene: TRBV7-2
d_gene: TRBD1
abundance: -
j_gene: TRBJ2-3
CDR3aa: CASSLRQGASNTDTQYF
CDR3nt: TGTGCCAGCAGCCTTCGACAGGGGGCATCGAACACAGATACGCAGTATTTT

v_gene: TRBV6-1
d_gene: TRBD1
abundance: -
j_gene: TRBJ1-2
CDR3aa: CASSERQGNWGGYTF
CDR3nt: TGTGCCAGCAGTGAGAGACAGGGTAACTGGGGTGGCTACACCTTC

v_gene: TRBV5-4
d_gene: TRBD2
abundance: few
j_gene: TRBJ2-1
CDR3aa: CASSFLGLAGRYNEQFF
CDR3nt: TGTGCCAGCAGCTTTCTGGGACTAGCGGGGAGATACAATGAGCAGTTCTTC

v_gene: TRBV7-9
d_gene: -
abundance: -
j_gene: TRBJ2-3
CDR3aa: CASSSGYWGTDTQYF
CDR3nt: TGTGCCAGCAGCTCGGGTTACTGGGGCACAGATACGCAGTATTTT

v_gene: TRBV7-3
d_gene: -
abundance: few
j_gene: TRBJ2-7
CDR3aa: CASSQGGAPPGEQYF
CDR3nt: TGTGCCAGCAGCCAGGGGGGGGCCCCACCGGGAGAGCAGTACTTC

v_gene: TRBV4-1
d_gene: -
abundance: -
j_gene: TRBJ1-4
CDR3aa: CASSKSSILATNEKLFF
CDR3nt: TGCGCCAGCAGCAAAAGCTCTATACTAGCAACTAATGAAAAACTGTTTTTT

v_gene: TRBV10-2
d_gene: TRBD1
abundance: -
j_gene: TRBJ1-2
CDR3aa: CASSPGQGGFNYGYTF
CDR3nt: TGCGCCAGCAGTCCTGGACAGGGGGGGTTTAACTATGGCTACACCTTC